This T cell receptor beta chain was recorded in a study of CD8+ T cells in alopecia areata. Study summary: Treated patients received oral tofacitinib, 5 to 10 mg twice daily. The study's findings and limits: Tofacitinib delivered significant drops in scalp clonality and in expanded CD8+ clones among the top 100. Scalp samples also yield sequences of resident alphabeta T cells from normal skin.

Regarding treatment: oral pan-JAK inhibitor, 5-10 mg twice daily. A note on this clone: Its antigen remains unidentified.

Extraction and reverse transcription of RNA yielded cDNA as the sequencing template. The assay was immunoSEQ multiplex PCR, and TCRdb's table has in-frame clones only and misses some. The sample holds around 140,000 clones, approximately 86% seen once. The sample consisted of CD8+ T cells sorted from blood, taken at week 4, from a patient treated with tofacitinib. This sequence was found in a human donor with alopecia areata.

This CDR3 reads CSTRMGTGQQYEQYF. The CDR3 DNA sequence: TGCAGCACTAGGATGGGGACGGGACAGCAATACGAGCAGTACTTC. The chain is built from TRBV29-1 and TRBJ2-7, with 7 bases matching TRBD1. Germline V gives CDR1 SQVTM, CDR2 ANQGSEA. This CDR3 contains 15 residues. Trimming removed 8 bases from V and 4 bases from J; junction bases left unmatched: 17.